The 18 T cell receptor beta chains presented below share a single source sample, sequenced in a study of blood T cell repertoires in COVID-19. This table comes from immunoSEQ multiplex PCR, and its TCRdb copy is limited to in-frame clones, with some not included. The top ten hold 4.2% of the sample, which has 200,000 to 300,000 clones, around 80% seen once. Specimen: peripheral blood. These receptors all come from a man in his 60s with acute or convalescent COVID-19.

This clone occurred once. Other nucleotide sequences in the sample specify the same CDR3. The CDR3 nucleotides are TGTGCCAGCAGCGCTCGGACAGGGGGGACAGATACGCAGTATTTT. Protein: CASSARTGGTDTQYF. This sequence joins TRBV11-2 and TRBJ2-3, with 10 bases aligning to TRBD1. This CDR3 spans 15 amino acids. Trimming removed 5 bases from V and 3 bases from J; junction bases left unmatched: 5. Germline-derived CDR1 and CDR2 are SGHAT and FQNNGV.

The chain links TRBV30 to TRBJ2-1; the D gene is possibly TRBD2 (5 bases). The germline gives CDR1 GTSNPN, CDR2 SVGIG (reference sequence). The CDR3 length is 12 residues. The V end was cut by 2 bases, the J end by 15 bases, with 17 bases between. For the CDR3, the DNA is TGTGCCTGGAGTAGGAGCGGTGCGGTCCCGTTCTTC. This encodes CAWSRSGAVPFF. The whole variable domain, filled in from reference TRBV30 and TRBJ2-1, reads SQTIHQWPATLVQPVGSPLSLECTVEGTSNPNLYWYRQAAGRGLQLLFYSVGIGQISSEVPQNLSASRPQDRQFILSSKKLLLSDSGFYLCAWSRSGAVPFFGPGTRLTVL.

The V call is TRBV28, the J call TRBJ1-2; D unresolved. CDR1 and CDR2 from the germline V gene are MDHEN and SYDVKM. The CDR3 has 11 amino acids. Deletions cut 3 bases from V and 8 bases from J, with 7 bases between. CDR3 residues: CASSFGRGYTF. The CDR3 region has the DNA TGTGCCAGCAGTTTTGGGAGGGGCTACACCTTC.

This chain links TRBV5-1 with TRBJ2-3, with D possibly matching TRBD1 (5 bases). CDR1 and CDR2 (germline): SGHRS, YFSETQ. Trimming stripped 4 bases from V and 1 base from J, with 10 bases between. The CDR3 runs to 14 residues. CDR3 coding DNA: TGCGCCAGCAGCGCCCAAGGGGGCACAGATACGCAGTATTTT. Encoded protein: CASSAQGGTDTQYF.

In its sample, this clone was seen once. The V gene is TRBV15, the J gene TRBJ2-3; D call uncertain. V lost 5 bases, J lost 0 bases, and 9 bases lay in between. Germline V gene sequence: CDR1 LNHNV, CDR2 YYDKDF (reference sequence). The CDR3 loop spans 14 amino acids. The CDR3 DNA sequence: TGTGCCACCAGCCTCGACTTTAGCACAGATACGCAGTATTTT. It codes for CATSLDFSTDTQYF.

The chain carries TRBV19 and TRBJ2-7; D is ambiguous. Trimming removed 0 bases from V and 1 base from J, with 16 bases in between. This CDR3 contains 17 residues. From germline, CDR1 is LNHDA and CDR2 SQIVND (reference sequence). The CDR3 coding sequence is TGTGCCAGTAGTATAGATCTCCGCGTATCGGAGTCCTACGAGCAGTACTTC. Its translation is CASSIDLRVSESYEQYF. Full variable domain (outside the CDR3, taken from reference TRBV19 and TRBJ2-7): DGGITQSPKYLFRKEGQNVTLSCEQNLNHDAMYWYRQDPGQGLRLIYYSQIVNDFQKGDIAEGYSVSREKKESFPLTVTSAQKNPTAFYLCASSIDLRVSESYEQYFGPGTRLTVT.

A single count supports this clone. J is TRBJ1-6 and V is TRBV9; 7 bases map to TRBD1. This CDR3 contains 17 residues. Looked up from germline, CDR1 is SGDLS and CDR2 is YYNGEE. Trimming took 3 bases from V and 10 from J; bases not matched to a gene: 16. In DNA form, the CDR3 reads TGTGCCAGCAGCGCATCGGAACAGGGAGCAGGGGGATCACCCCTCCACTTT. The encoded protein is CASSASEQGAGGSPLHF.

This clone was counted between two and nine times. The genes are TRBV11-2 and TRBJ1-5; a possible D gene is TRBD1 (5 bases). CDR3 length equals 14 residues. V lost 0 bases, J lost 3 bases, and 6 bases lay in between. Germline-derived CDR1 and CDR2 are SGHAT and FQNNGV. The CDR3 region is CASSLDRANQPQHF. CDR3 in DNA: TGTGCCAGCAGCTTAGACAGGGCCAATCAGCCCCAGCATTTT.

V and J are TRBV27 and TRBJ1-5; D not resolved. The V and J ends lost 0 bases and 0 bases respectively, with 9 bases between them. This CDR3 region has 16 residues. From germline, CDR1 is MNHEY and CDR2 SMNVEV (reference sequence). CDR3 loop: CASSLSSVHSNQPQHF. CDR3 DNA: TGTGCCAGCAGTTTATCGAGCGTACATAGCAATCAGCCCCAGCATTTT.

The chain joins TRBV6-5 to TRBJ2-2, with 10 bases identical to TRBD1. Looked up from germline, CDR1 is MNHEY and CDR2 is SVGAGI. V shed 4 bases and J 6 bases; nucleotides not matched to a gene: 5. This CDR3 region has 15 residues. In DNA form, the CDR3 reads TGTGCCAGCAGTTCCGGGACAGGGGAGTCCGGGGAGCTGTTTTTT. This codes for CASSSGTGESGELFF.

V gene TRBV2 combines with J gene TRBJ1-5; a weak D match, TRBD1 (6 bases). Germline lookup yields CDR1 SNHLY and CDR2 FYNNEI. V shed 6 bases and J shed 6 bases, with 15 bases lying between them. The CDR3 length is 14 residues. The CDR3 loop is CASSGRGGAQPQHF. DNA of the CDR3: TGTGCCAGCAGCGGTAGGGGGGGTGCTCAGCCCCAGCATTTT.

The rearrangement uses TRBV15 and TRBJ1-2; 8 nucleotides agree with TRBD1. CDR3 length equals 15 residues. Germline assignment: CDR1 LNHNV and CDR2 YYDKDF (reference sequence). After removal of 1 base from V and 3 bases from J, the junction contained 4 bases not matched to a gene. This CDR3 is CATSRGPGGDYGYTF. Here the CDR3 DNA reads TGTGCCACCAGCAGAGGGCCAGGGGGCGACTATGGCTACACCTTC.

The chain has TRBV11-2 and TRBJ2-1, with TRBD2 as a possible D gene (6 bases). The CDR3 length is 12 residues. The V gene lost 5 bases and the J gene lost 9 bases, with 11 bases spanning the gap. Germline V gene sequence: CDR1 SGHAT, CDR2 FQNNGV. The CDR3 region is CASSPLGLEQFF. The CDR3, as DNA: TGTGCCAGCAGCCCCCTGGGACTTGAGCAGTTCTTC.

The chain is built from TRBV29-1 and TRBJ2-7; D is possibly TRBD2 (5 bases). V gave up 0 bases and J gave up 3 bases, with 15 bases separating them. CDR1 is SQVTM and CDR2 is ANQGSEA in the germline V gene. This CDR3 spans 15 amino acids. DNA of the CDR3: TGCAGCGTTGAAGATCGGCGCGGGTCCCTCTACGAGCAGTACTTC. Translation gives CSVEDRRGSLYEQYF.

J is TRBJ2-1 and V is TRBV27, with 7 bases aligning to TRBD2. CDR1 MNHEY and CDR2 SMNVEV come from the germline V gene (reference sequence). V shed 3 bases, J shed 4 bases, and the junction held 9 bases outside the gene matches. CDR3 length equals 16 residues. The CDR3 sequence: CASSFSGRRVYNEQFF. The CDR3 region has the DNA TGTGCCAGCAGTTTTTCCGGGAGGAGGGTTTACAATGAGCAGTTCTTC.

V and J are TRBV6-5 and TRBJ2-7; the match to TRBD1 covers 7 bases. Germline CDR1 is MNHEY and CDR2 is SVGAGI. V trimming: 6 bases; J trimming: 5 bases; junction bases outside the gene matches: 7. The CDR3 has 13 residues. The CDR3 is CASRYDRANEQYF. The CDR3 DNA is TGTGCCAGCAGATACGACAGGGCCAACGAGCAGTACTTC.

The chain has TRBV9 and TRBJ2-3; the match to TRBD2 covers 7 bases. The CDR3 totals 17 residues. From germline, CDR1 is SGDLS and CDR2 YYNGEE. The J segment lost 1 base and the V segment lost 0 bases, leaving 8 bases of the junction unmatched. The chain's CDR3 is CASSVGVMAGGTDTQYF. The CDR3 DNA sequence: TGTGCCAGCAGCGTAGGGGTTATGGCGGGAGGCACAGATACGCAGTATTTT. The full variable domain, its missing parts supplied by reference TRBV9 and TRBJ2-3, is DSGVTQTPKHLITATGQRVTLRCSPRSGDLSVYWYQQSLDQGLQFLIQYYNGEERAKGNILERFSAQQFPDLHSELNLSSLELGDSALYFCASSVGVMAGGTDTQYFGPGTRLTVL.

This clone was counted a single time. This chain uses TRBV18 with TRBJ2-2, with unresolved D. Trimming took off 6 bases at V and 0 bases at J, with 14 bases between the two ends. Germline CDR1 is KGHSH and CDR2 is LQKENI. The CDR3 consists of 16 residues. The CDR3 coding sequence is TGTGCCAGCTCGCTCGGCGCGCGGCCGAACACCGGGGAGCTGTTTTTT. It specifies CASSLGARPNTGELFF.